These T cell receptor beta chains were read from a single sample in a study of cytomegalovirus exposure and HLA in healthy donors. Clones were read by immunoSEQ multiplex PCR, and TCRdb kept only the in-frame ones, dropping some. Among 100,000 to 150,000 clones listed, roughly 81% were seen once. The sequenced sample consisted of PBMCs. All receptors derive from a woman younger than 45 in good health and CMV-seronegative. Each CDR3 is given with its conserved first and last residue. D genes are given only for firm matches. Not every row has a clone size; where given, it reads once, few, many or a size class.

>TRBD2|TRBV4-2|.|TRBJ2-1
CASSQARELPYNEQFF
TGTGCCAGCAGCCAGGCGCGGGAGCTCCCCTACAATGAGCAGTTCTTC
>TRBD2|TRBV28|.|TRBJ2-2
CASSLPSGRPNTGELFF
TGTGCCAGCAGTTTGCCTAGCGGGAGGCCGAACACCGGGGAGCTGTTTTTT
>.|TRBV7-2|.|TRBJ1-2
CASSFEHNYGYTF
TGTGCCAGCAGCTTTGAACACAACTATGGCTACACCTTC
>.|TRBV7-3|.|TRBJ2-4
CASSLNPADGKNIQYF
TGTGCCAGCAGCTTAAACCCCGCGGATGGGAAAAACATTCAGTACTTC
>.|TRBV6-6|.|TRBJ1-5
CASSYGGDSTQHF
TGTGCCAGCAGTTACGGCGGAGACTCTACCCAGCATTTT
>TRBD2|TRBV30|.|TRBJ2-1
CAWRATSGSSNEQFF
TGTGCCTGGAGAGCGACTAGCGGGAGTTCAAATGAGCAGTTCTTC
>TRBD1|TRBV7-9|.|TRBJ1-3
CASSSVGGQPIYF
TGTGCCAGCAGCTCAGTGGGGGGACAGCCCATATATTTT
>TRBD1|TRBV9|.|TRBJ1-1
CASSDTGQGGTEAFF
TGTGCCAGCAGCGATACGGGACAGGGTGGTACTGAAGCTTTCTTT
>.|TRBV18|few|TRBJ2-7
CASSPTSRFTEPYEQYF
TGTGCCAGCTCACCAACGAGCCGGTTTACAGAGCCCTACGAGCAGTACTTC
>TRBD1|TRBV5-1|.|TRBJ2-3
CASSHHRGLRTDTQYF
TGCGCCAGCAGCCATCACAGGGGGCTTCGCACAGATACGCAGTATTTT
>TRBD1|TRBV10-1|.|TRBJ1-1
CASSEGTGNTEAFF
TGCGCCAGCAGTGAAGGGACAGGGAACACTGAAGCTTTCTTT
>.|TRBV15|.|TRBJ2-6
CATRGRNPPSGANVLTF
TGTGCCACCAGGGGCAGGAACCCCCCATCTGGGGCCAACGTCCTGACTTTC
>.|TRBV14|.|TRBJ2-5
CASSQFGRSYQETQYF
TGTGCCAGCAGCCAATTTGGGCGAAGCTATCAAGAGACCCAGTACTTC
>.|TRBV11-2|.|TRBJ1-2
CASSLDPNYGYTF
TGTGCCAGCAGCTTAGACCCAAACTATGGCTACACCTTC
>TRBD1|TRBV15|.|TRBJ2-4
CATSRGGIGQVLGNIQYF
TGTGCCACCAGCAGAGGGGGGATAGGACAGGTGTTGGGAAACATTCAGTACTTC
>.|TRBV6-5|once|TRBJ1-1
CASSYNSNTEAFF
TGTGCCAGCAGTTATAACAGCAACACTGAAGCTTTCTTT
>TRBD2|TRBV7-9|.|TRBJ2-7
CASSSRWGTSASYEQYF
TGTGCCAGCAGCTCCCGCTGGGGGACTAGCGCCTCCTACGAGCAGTACTTC
>TRBD1|TRBV10-2|few|TRBJ1-6
CASSEGDRGNSPLHF
TGCGCCAGCAGTGAAGGGGACAGGGGTAATTCACCCCTCCACTTT
>.|TRBV27|.|TRBJ1-6
CASSLGGSGSPLHF
TGTGCCAGCAGTTTAGGGGGCAGCGGATCACCCCTCCACTTT
>TRBD2|TRBV29-1|.|TRBJ2-7
CSAEGGRTSGRFEQYF
TGCAGCGCCGAAGGGGGGAGGACTAGCGGGAGATTCGAGCAGTACTTC
>.|TRBV6-1|.|TRBJ1-6
CASIQGLGNSPLHF
TGTGCCAGCATACAGGGTTTGGGAAATTCACCCCTCCACTTT
>.|TRBV7-2|few|TRBJ2-2
CASSRDYAGELFF
TGTGCCAGCAGCCGCGACTACGCCGGGGAGCTGTTTTTT
>.|TRBV5-4|.|TRBJ1-1
CAGSAPSLGSTEAFF
TGTGCCGGTTCGGCTCCCAGCCTAGGGAGCACTGAAGCTTTCTTT
>.|TRBV27|.|TRBJ1-2
CASRRAGGNYGYTF
TGTGCCAGCAGGCGAGCGGGGGGCAACTATGGCTACACCTTC
>.|TRBV9|.|TRBJ1-4
CASSVRGTNEKLFF
TGTGCCAGCAGCGTCCGGGGAACTAATGAAAAACTGTTTTTT
>TRBD1|TRBV15|.|TRBJ1-2
CATSRDLDRGVNGYTF
TGTGCCACCAGCAGAGATTTGGACAGGGGGGTTAATGGCTACACCTTC